Below are 29 T cell receptor beta chains sequenced from a single sample in a study of PD-1 blockade in mismatch repair-deficient tumors. The protocol was immunoSEQ multiplex PCR, while the TCRdb copy is restricted to in-frame clones and leaves out a portion. The table has about 84,000 clones, around 85% seen once. Source: peripheral blood, taken 12 weeks after starting pembrolizumab. The receptors stem from an adult with mismatch repair-deficient cancer.

This clone was detected once. The V call is TRBV15, the J call TRBJ2-3; 7 bases align to TRBD2. CDR1 is LNHNV and CDR2 is YYDKDF in the germline V gene (reference sequence). V shed 3 bases and J 4 bases; nucleotides not matched to a gene: 4. CDR3 length equals 14 residues. As DNA, the CDR3 is TGTGCCACCAGCAGGGGGGGGGTTGCAGATACGCAGTATTTT. Translating it yields CATSRGGVADTQYF.

In this sample, this clone turned up once. The rearrangement uses TRBV6-1 and TRBJ2-1, with 9 bases that match TRBD1. With V trimmed by 2 bases and J by 3 bases, 5 bases remained unmatched. CDR1 and CDR2 from the germline V gene are MNHNS and SASEGT. The CDR3 loop spans 16 amino acids. The CDR3 bases are TGTGCCAGCAGTGAATATACGGGACAGGGCTACAATGAGCAGTTCTTC. Protein sequence: CASSEYTGQGYNEQFF.

The rearrangement uses TRBV5-6 and TRBJ2-2, with 10 bases identical to TRBD2. The CDR3 is 16 residues long. V shed 5 bases, J shed 1 base, and the junction held 5 bases outside the gene matches. In germline, CDR1 is SGHDT, CDR2 YYEEEE. DNA of the CDR3: TGTGCCAGCAGACCTGGACTAGCGGAGAACACCGGGGAGCTGTTTTTT. It is translated as CASRPGLAENTGELFF.

This clone has a single count. V is TRBV6-1 and J is TRBJ2-5, with D possibly called TRBD1 or TRBD2 (5 bases each). The germline CDR1 and CDR2 sequences are MNHNS and SASEGT. This CDR3 has 16 amino acids. Between the trimmed V and J ends, which lost 4 bases and 1 base, there was a span of 16 bases. CDR3 DNA: TGTGCCAGCAGTGGGGACGGTTCTCGAGGCCAAGAGACCCAGTACTTC. Translating gives CASSGDGSRGQETQYF.

This chain uses TRBV4-2 with TRBJ2-3, with 7 nucleotides matching TRBD2. CDR1 and CDR2 from the germline V gene are LGHNA and YNFKEQ. The V segment lost 0 bases and the J segment 4 bases; nucleotides outside the gene matches: 7. This CDR3 spans 16 amino acids. As DNA, the CDR3 is TGTGCCAGCAGCCAAGATTGGACTAGATCCCCAGATACGCAGTATTTT. Protein sequence: CASSQDWTRSPDTQYF.

The chain is built from TRBV25-1 and TRBJ2-7; D is ambiguous. This CDR3 is built from 15 residues. Germline V gene data show CDR1 as MGHDK and CDR2 as SYGVNS. V gave up 6 bases and J gave up 0 bases, with 15 bases separating them. This CDR3 is CASSPWSDSSYEQYF. CDR3 in DNA: TGTGCCAGCAGCCCCTGGAGCGATTCCTCCTACGAGCAGTACTTC.

The chain is built from TRBV6-5 and TRBJ2-7; D possibly corresponds to TRBD1 (6 bases). Germline V gene lookup returns CDR1 MNHEY and CDR2 SVGAGI. The CDR3 is 14 amino acids. Trimming took off 6 bases at V and 6 bases at J, with 18 bases between the two ends. The CDR3, as DNA: TGTGCCAGCAGACGAGCGGACAGTCTATCCGAGCAGTACTTC. Protein sequence: CASRRADSLSEQYF.

Of note for this clone: Relative to the germline gene, one junction end is altered; a read error may explain this. The chain combines TRBV5-4 with TRBJ2-7; 10 nucleotides agree with TRBD2. CDR3 size: 15 residues. Germline CDR1 reads SGHNT; CDR2 reads YYREEE (reference sequence). The CDR3 DNA reads TGTGCCAGCAGCCTAAGCGGGAGGGCCTCCAACGAGCAGTACTTC. As protein: CASSLSGRASNEQYF.

The rearrangement uses TRBV5-1 and TRBJ1-2; D remains unclear. Germline V CDR1 and CDR2: SGHRS, YFSETQ. Trimming left V 2 bases short and J 0 bases short, with 14 bases between. This CDR3 region has 16 residues. This CDR3 is CASSFLEWVTNYGYTF. As DNA, the CDR3 is TGCGCCAGCAGCTTCCTTGAATGGGTTACTAACTATGGCTACACCTTC.

This clone was observed a few times. The V call is TRBV30, the J call TRBJ2-7; unclear D gene. The V gene's germline CDR1 is GTSNPN and CDR2 SVGIG (reference sequence). The CDR3 totals 13 residues. V lost 0 bases, J lost 7 bases, and 13 bases lay in between. The CDR3 is CAWSVPPTKEQYF. The DNA of the CDR3 is TGTGCCTGGAGTGTACCCCCCACCAAAGAGCAGTACTTC.

The chain is built from TRBV29-1 and TRBJ2-5; weak D call: TRBD2 (5 bases). CDR1 SQVTM and CDR2 ANQGSEA come from the germline V gene. V was trimmed by 5 bases and J by 5 bases, leaving 15 bases between them. This CDR3 region has 13 residues. For the CDR3, the DNA is TGCAGCGTTAAGCGGCCTGGGCGGGAGACCCAGTACTTC. Protein sequence: CSVKRPGRETQYF.

This clone ranks as medium-sized (0.01 to 0.1%). V usage is TRBV29-1 and J usage is TRBJ2-7; 10 bases match TRBD1. CDR3 length: 15 residues. Germline V gives CDR1 SQVTM, CDR2 ANQGSEA. With 6 bases clipped from V and 2 bases from J, the junction kept 10 bases outside the gene matches. The DNA of the CDR3 is TGCAGCGTCCTTAAGATGGGGACAGGGGCCTACGAGCAGTACTTC. It specifies CSVLKMGTGAYEQYF.

This clone was counted a few times. CDR3 loop: CARIPRDRFYEQYF. CDR3 in DNA: TGTGCCAGAATACCCCGGGACAGGTTCTACGAGCAGTACTTC. This chain joins TRBV7-3 and TRBJ2-7; 8 bases are shared with TRBD1. CDR3 size: 14 residues. Germline CDR1 is SGHTA and CDR2 is FQGTGA. V trimming: 9 bases; J trimming: 3 bases; junction bases outside the gene matches: 10.

The J gene is TRBJ2-7, the V gene TRBV7-6; 7 positions agree with TRBD1. V was pared by 2 bases and J by 5 bases, with 9 bases of the junction left unmatched. Germline CDR1 is SGHVS and CDR2 is FNYEAQ. CDR3 length: 15 residues. In DNA, the CDR3 is TGTGCCAGCAGCTTACGAGGGGGCAGGGCGGACGAGCAGTACTTC. It yields the protein CASSLRGGRADEQYF.

This rearrangement joins TRBV14 to TRBJ2-2, with TRBD2 matching over 7 bases. The junction had 0 bases not matched to a gene; V was cut back by 5 bases and J by 6 bases. From germline, CDR1 is SGHDN and CDR2 FVKESK. The length of the CDR3 is 12 residues. CDR3 coding DNA: TGTGCCAGCAGCGGGGGGGCCGGGGAGCTGTTTTTT. Amino acid sequence: CASSGGAGELFF.

The rearrangement joins TRBV14 to TRBJ2-1; no clear D. This CDR3 region has 14 residues. CDR1 and CDR2 (germline): SGHDN, FVKESK. V dropped 1 base and J dropped 5 bases, with 9 bases sitting between them. The CDR3 bases are TGTGCCAGCAGCCAAGCCGGGCCCCACAATGAGCAGTTCTTC. Protein: CASSQAGPHNEQFF.

This chain uses TRBV27 with TRBJ1-2; no clear D. This CDR3 contains 13 residues. Germline V gene sequence: CDR1 MNHEY, CDR2 SMNVEV (reference sequence). V lost 7 bases, J lost 10 bases, and 19 bases lay in between. The CDR3, as DNA: TGTGCCAGCACCCTTACTCCCTCCGGCGACTACACCTTC. Translating gives CASTLTPSGDYTF.

This clone was seen more than once but under ten times. The rearrangement joins TRBV20-1 to TRBJ1-5, with D hard to call. This CDR3 comprises 8 residues. Per the germline V gene, CDR1 is DFQATT and CDR2 is SNEGSKA (reference sequence). The V gene lost 7 bases and the J gene lost 11 bases, with 6 bases spanning the gap. The CDR3 DNA is TGCAGTGTCCGGTCCCAGCATTTT. Translated: CSVRSQHF.

The chain joins TRBV10-2 to TRBJ2-2; D may match TRBD1 or TRBD2 (7 bases each). CDR1 WSHSY and CDR2 SAAADI come from the germline V gene. The V end lost 7 bases, the J end lost 2 bases, and 20 bases lay between the germline ends. The CDR3 spans 17 residues. CDR3 residues: CASIQDREGFNTGELFF. CDR3 bases: TGCGCCAGCATTCAAGACAGGGAGGGGTTTAACACCGGGGAGCTGTTTTTT.

V usage is TRBV30 and J usage is TRBJ1-3; TRBD1 is a possible D gene (5 bases). Trimming cost V 2 bases and J 0 bases, with 5 bases left between them. The CDR3 sequence is 13 residues long. Looked up from germline, CDR1 is GTSNPN and CDR2 is SVGIG (reference sequence). CDR3 sequence reads: CAWSQGSGNTIYF. CDR3 nucleotides: TGTGCCTGGAGTCAGGGCTCTGGAAACACCATATATTTT. Full variable domain (outside the CDR3, taken from reference TRBV30 and TRBJ1-3): SQTIHQWPATLVQPVGSPLSLECTVEGTSNPNLYWYRQAAGRGLQLLFYSVGIGQISSEVPQNLSASRPQDRQFILSSKKLLLSDSGFYLCAWSQGSGNTIYFGEGSWLTVV.

This clone was seen once. This rearrangement joins TRBV21-1 to TRBJ2-1; no DNA check was done on the table's D call, TRBD1. TRBV21-1 is shown as a pseudogene. The length of the CDR3 is 20 residues. DNA of the CDR3: TGTGCCAGCAGCAACGACAGTGTCTGGAGACCCGACATCTCGGGCAATGAGCAGTTCTTC. This codes for CASSNDSVWRPDISGNEQFF.

This sequence joins TRBV7-9 and TRBJ1-1, with TRBD1 matching over 8 bases. The CDR3 has 15 residues. The V gene end was trimmed by 4 bases and the J gene end by 2 bases; junction bases not matched to a gene: 6. Germline CDR1 reads SEHNR; CDR2 reads FQNEAQ (reference sequence). CDR3 region: CASSSVGQGNTEAFF. For the CDR3, the DNA is TGTGCCAGCAGCTCGGTCGGACAGGGAAACACTGAAGCTTTCTTT.

This chain connects TRBV6-5 to TRBJ2-1, with 11 bases matching TRBD2. The CDR3 sequence is 14 residues long. Germline-derived CDR1 and CDR2 are MNHEY and SVGAGI. With 0 bases clipped from V and 15 bases from J, the junction kept 7 bases outside the gene matches. The DNA for the CDR3 is TGTGCCAGCAGTTACTCGACTAGCGGGGCCCAAAGGTTCTTC. It translates to CASSYSTSGAQRFF.

V is TRBV6-5 and J is TRBJ1-1; the match to TRBD1 covers 11 bases. The ends lost 2 bases at V and 12 bases at J; junction bases unmatched: 8. CDR3 length: 14 residues. The V gene's germline CDR1 is MNHEY and CDR2 SVGAGI. DNA of the CDR3: TGTGCCAGCAGTTACACAGGGACAGGGGGTTTGACTTTCTTT. Protein sequence: CASSYTGTGGLTFF.

The V and J genes are TRBV15 and TRBJ2-1, with 15 bases identical to TRBD2. After removal of 5 bases from V and 7 bases from J, the junction contained 6 bases not matched to a gene. The CDR3 runs to 16 residues. Germline lookup yields CDR1 LNHNV and CDR2 YYDKDF (reference sequence). The DNA for the CDR3 is TGTGCCACCAGCCTACCCGGGACTAGCGGGAGGAATGAGCAGTTCTTC. Translation: CATSLPGTSGRNEQFF.

This clone was seen once. The chain uses TRBV10-3 and TRBJ1-2, with 9 positions matching TRBD1. The J segment lost 0 bases and the V segment lost 8 bases, leaving 10 bases of the junction unmatched. CDR1 and CDR2 (germline): ENHRY, SYGVKD. There are 16 residues in the CDR3. The CDR3: CAIPSRGTGTNYGYTF. Here the CDR3 DNA reads TGTGCCATCCCTTCGAGGGGGACAGGGACTAACTATGGCTACACCTTC.

The rearrangement joins TRBV5-1 to TRBJ2-7; 10 nucleotides agree with TRBD1. This CDR3 region has 14 residues. The germline V gene encodes CDR1 SGHRS and CDR2 YFSETQ. V shed 4 bases and J 4 bases; nucleotides not matched to a gene: 5. CDR3 DNA sequence: TGCGCCAGCAGCCGGACAGGGGGTTTGTACGAGCAGTACTTC. Translated: CASSRTGGLYEQYF. Full variable domain (rest looked up from reference TRBV5-1 and TRBJ2-7): KAGVTQTPRYLIKTRGQQVTLSCSPISGHRSVSWYQQTPGQGLQFLFEYFSETQRNKGNFPGRFSGRQFSNSRSEMNVSTLELGDSALYLCASSRTGGLYEQYFGPGTRLTVT.

The rearrangement joins TRBV6-5 to TRBJ1-1; D is perhaps TRBD1 (5 bases). This CDR3 is 13 amino acids long. Germline CDR1 is MNHEY and CDR2 is SVGAGI. Trimming removed 4 bases at V and 6 bases at J, with 12 bases between. The CDR3 region has the DNA TGTGCCAGCAGTTCCCGGGGAGGGGCTGAAGCTTTCTTT. Amino acids: CASSSRGGAEAFF.

V is TRBV29-1 and J is TRBJ2-1, with 10 nucleotides matching TRBD1. The CDR3 runs 14 residues. Germline V lookup: CDR1 SQVTM, CDR2 ANQGSEA. V lost 5 bases, J lost 5 bases, and 6 bases stayed unmatched. The DNA of the CDR3 is TGCAGCGTTCGGGACAGGGGATGGGACAATGAGCAGTTCTTC. It is translated as CSVRDRGWDNEQFF.